The 2 T cell receptor beta chains given below trace back to one sample, sequenced in a study of T-cell reconstitution after alpha-beta-depleted transplantation in children. Researchers prepared the TCRbeta library using unique molecular identifiers, the study reports. TCRdb called the PCR reads again in MiXCR, with one record for every CDR3 protein. The sample carries about 830,000 distinct CDR3 sequences, roughly 16% recorded once. Source: PBMCs, mostly from graft donor cells, taken 360 days after TCRalphabeta/CD19-depleted stem cell transplant. The source is a male patient younger than 18 who had a stem cell transplant for acute lymphoblastic leukemia, so the T cells may come from the graft donor.

The chain recombines TRBV4-1 with TRBJ2-2, with 11 bases identical to TRBD2. There are 17 residues in the CDR3. Trimming removed 3 bases from V and 2 bases from J; junction bases left unmatched: 5. Germline CDR1 reads MGHRA; CDR2 reads YSYEKL. CDR3 sequence (DNA): TGCGCCAGCAGCCAGGGGCGACTAGCGGGAAACACCGGGGAGCTGTTTTTT. Its translation is CASSQGRLAGNTGELFF.

There are a few counts of this clonotype. Possible read error: a much larger clone is one base away. The J gene is TRBJ2-7, the V gene TRBV25-1; D ambiguous. V was shortened by 0 bases and J by 5 bases, with 2 bases between the two germline ends. Germline-derived CDR1 and CDR2 are MGHDK and SYGVNS. This CDR3 is built from 11 residues. CDR3 in DNA: TGTGCCAGCAGTGAATACAACGAGCAGTACTTC. It translates to CASSEYNEQYF.